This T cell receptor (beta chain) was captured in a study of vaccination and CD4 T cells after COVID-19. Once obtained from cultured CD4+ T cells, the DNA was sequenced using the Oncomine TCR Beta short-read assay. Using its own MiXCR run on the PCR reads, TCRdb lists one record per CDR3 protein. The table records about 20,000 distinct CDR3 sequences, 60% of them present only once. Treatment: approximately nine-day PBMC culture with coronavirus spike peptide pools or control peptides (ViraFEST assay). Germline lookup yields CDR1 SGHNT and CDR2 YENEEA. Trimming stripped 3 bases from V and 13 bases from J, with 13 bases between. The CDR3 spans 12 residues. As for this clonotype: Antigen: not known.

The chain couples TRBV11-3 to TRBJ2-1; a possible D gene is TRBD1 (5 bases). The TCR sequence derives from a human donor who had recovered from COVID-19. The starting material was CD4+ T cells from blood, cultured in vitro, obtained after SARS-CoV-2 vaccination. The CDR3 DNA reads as TGTGCCAGCAGCTTCAGTAAGACAGAACAGTTCTTC. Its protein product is CASSFSKTEQFF.